This is a list of T cell receptor beta chains from one sample in a study of lung T cells in sarcoidosis with Löfgren's syndrome. MiXCR, run by TCRdb on the reads, gives a single entry per CDR3 protein. The sample lists roughly 63,000 distinct CDR3 sequences; roughly 20% were seen once. Sequencing was done on a sample of CD4+ T cells from PBMCs. The source is a human donor with sarcoidosis (Löfgren's syndrome or another form), or a control subject (not recorded which). The CDR3 runs from the conserved cysteine through the conserved F or W. The order of the fields is J gene, D gene, V gene, clone size, CDR3 DNA, CDR3 protein. The D gene is left open where the match is weak. The size of a clone is reported for some rows only, either as once, few or many, or as a class for expanded clones.

>TRBJ2-3|TRBD2|TRBV20-1|many
TGCAGTGCTCTAGCTAGCGGGGAAGCGACAGATACGCAGTATTTT
CSALASGEATDTQYF
>TRBJ1-4|TRBD1|TRBV11-2|.
TGTGCCAGCAGCTTAGGGGACAGGGAGGAAGAAAAACTGTTTTTT
CASSLGDREEEKLFF
>TRBJ2-3|TRBD2|TRBV7-9|many
TGTGCCAGCAGCTTACGGGCGGGAGAAGCCACAGATACGCAGTATTTT
CASSLRAGEATDTQYF
>TRBJ2-5|.|TRBV28|many
TGTGCCAGCAGCTCGCAGGGGGGGGAGGGCCTTCCGACCCAGTACTTC
CASSSQGGEGLPTQYF
>TRBJ1-4|TRBD1|TRBV12-3/TRBV12-4|few
TGTGCCAGCAGTTTTGGACAGGCAACTAATGAAAAACTGTTTTTT
CASSFGQATNEKLFF
>TRBJ1-2|.|TRBV6-1|few
TGTGCCAGCAGTTATATAGTCAACAGGGATGGCTACACCTTC
CASSYIVNRDGYTF
>TRBJ2-4|.|TRBV19|once
TGTGCCAGTAATGAGAAAAACATTCAGTACTTC
CASNEKNIQYF
>TRBJ2-7|TRBD2|TRBV19|few
TGTGCCACCCTCAGCGGGAGCTCCTACGAGCAGTACTTC
CATLSGSSYEQYF
>TRBJ1-2|.|TRBV28|few
TGTGCCAGCTGGAACCCCGGCCACCCAAACTATGGCTACACCTTC
CASWNPGHPNYGYTF
>TRBJ2-4|.|TRBV6-6|medium-sized
TGTGCCAGCAGTTACCGGGGTACAGGGCCCCAGGTGTACATTCAGTACTTC
CASSYRGTGPQVYIQYF
>TRBJ2-5|TRBD1|TRBV18|few
TGTGCCAGCTCCCGCGGACAGGTCAAAATAGAAGAGACCCAGTACTTC
CASSRGQVKIEETQYF
>TRBJ2-3|TRBD2|TRBV5-1|many
TGCGCCAGCGAGGGAGCTAGCGGGGGCCCCGTGGATACGCAGTATTTT
CASEGASGGPVDTQYF
>TRBJ2-6|.|TRBV7-8|many
TGTGCCAGCAGCTATCTTATGGGAACCGGGGCCAACGTCCTGACTTTC
CASSYLMGTGANVLTF
>TRBJ1-1|.|TRBV19|.
TGTGCCAGTAGTATCGGTGGATCTTTGAACACTGAAGCTTTCTTT
CASSIGGSLNTEAFF
>TRBJ1-2|.|TRBV2|many
TGTGCCAGGGGGGGCATAAACTATGGCTACACCTTC
CARGGINYGYTF
>TRBJ1-1|.|TRBV28|many
TGTGCCAGCAGTTTATATCCTGAAGCTTTCTTT
CASSLYPEAFF
>TRBJ2-1|TRBD2|TRBV28|many
TGTGCCAGCCCACCTACTGGGGCTAGCGGGGTTTGGAATGAGCAGTTCTTC
CASPPTGASGVWNEQFF
>TRBJ2-7|.|TRBV24-1|.
TGTGCCACCAGTGCAGCTGCAAGATCCGAGCAGTACTTC
CATSAAARSEQYF
>TRBJ1-1|.|TRBV20-1|many
TGCAGTGCTCCCCCAGGCCTGGGTGCCGGGGGCACTGAAGCTTTCTTT
CSAPPGLGAGGTEAFF
>TRBJ1-1|.|TRBV11-2|.
TGTGCCAGCAGCATACAGGTTCATGCGAACACTGAAGCTTTCTTT
CASSIQVHANTEAFF
>TRBJ2-1|.|TRBV3-1|few
TGTGCCAGCAGCCAAGGAATTTCTCAGCGTGAGCAGTTCTTC
CASSQGISQREQFF
>TRBJ1-1|.|TRBV7-2|many
TGTGCCAGCAGCCTCCAAGTGAACACTGAAGCTTTCTTT
CASSLQVNTEAFF
>TRBJ2-3|.|TRBV7-3|.
TGTGCCGGCAGCTTAGGTTACCCTCTGGAGCCAGGTACGCAGTATTTT
CAGSLGYPLEPGTQYF
>TRBJ2-5|TRBD1|TRBV28|many
TGTGCCAGTAACACAGGGGGCGCAGAGACCCAGTACTTC
CASNTGGAETQYF
>TRBJ2-1|.|TRBV4-1|.
TGCGCCAGCAGCCAAGTGGCGGGTGACTCCTACAATGAGCGGTTCTTC
CASSQVAGDSYNERFF
>TRBJ2-1|TRBD2|TRBV28|many
TGTGCCAGCAGTTTACTAGCGGGAGGGTTTGGGGGGCAGTTCTTC
CASSLLAGGFGGQFF
>TRBJ1-1|.|TRBV5-1|.
TGCGCCAGCAGCTTGGAAAGAAGGTCGAACACTGAAGCTTTCTTT
CASSLERRSNTEAFF
>TRBJ1-1|.|TRBV11-3|.
TGTGCCAGCAGCTTACAGGGGAGCGAAGCTTTCTTT
CASSLQGSEAFF
>TRBJ1-4|.|TRBV15|many
TGTGCCACCAGCAGAGATATCAAGGAAGGAAAACTGTTTTTT
CATSRDIKEGKLFF
>TRBJ2-1|.|TRBV6-1|many
TGTGCCAGCAAGCCGGCGGGCAATGAGCAGTTCTTC
CASKPAGNEQFF
>TRBJ2-1|TRBD2|TRBV6-1|many
TGTGCCAGCAGGAGAGGACTAGCGAGTAATGAGCAGTTCTTC
CASRRGLASNEQFF
>TRBJ2-7|TRBD1|TRBV27|many
TGTGCCAGCAGTTCGGGACAGACTACGGTTCCCAGCGAGCAGTACTTC
CASSSGQTTVPSEQYF
>TRBJ2-1|.|TRBV20-1|many
TGCAGTGCTAGAGTCCCCGGACAGAGGAGATACAATGAGCAGTTCTTC
CSARVPGQRRYNEQFF
>TRBJ1-2|.|TRBV29-1|.
TGCAGCGTGAAGAGTAGACAGGACTATGGCTACACATTC
CSVKSRQDYGYTF
>TRBJ2-5|.|TRBV14|few
TGTGCCAGCAGCCGAATAAGGGGCGCTCAAGAGACCCAGTACTTC
CASSRIRGAQETQYF
>TRBJ2-3|TRBD2|TRBV11-2|.
TGTGCCAGCAGCCACGACGGACTAGCGGGAGCGGGAACAGATACGCAGTATTTT
CASSHDGLAGAGTDTQYF
>TRBJ1-4|TRBD1|TRBV15|many
TGTGCCACCAGCCCAACCGGGACAGGGCGTGAAAAACTGTTTTTT
CATSPTGTGREKLFF
>TRBJ2-2|.|TRBV5-1|.
TGCGCCAGCAGCTCGGCCTTGGACGGCGACACCGGGGAGCTGTTTTTT
CASSSALDGDTGELFF
>TRBJ1-2|.|TRBV11-2|few
TGTGCCAGCAGCATGGCGGGTGATGGCTACACCTTC
CASSMAGDGYTF
>TRBJ2-5|.|TRBV3-1|few
TGTGCCAGCAGCCGCGGGACAGCTCAAGAGACCCAGTACTTC
CASSRGTAQETQYF
>TRBJ2-5|TRBD2|TRBV4-2|many
TGTGCCAGCAGCGCGTGGGGAGGGACGGAGACCCAGTACTTC
CASSAWGGTETQYF
>TRBJ2-3|.|TRBV7-2|.
TGTGCCAGCAGCTTACGATCGGTGAGGCGCGCCAGACCAGATACGCAGTATTTT
CASSLRSVRRARPDTQYF
>TRBJ2-3|.|TRBV18|few
TGTGCCAGCTCTCAAGAGCGAGTCGGGACAGATACGCAGTATTTT
CASSQERVGTDTQYF
>TRBJ2-3|TRBD2|TRBV10-1|many
TGCGCCAGCAGTCTAGCGGGGGGTGATACGCAGTATTTT
CASSLAGGDTQYF
>TRBJ1-2|.|TRBV4-1|.
TGCGCCAGCAGCCAAGGGACTGGCTACTATGGCTACACCTTC
CASSQGTGYYGYTF
>TRBJ2-2|TRBD1|TRBV15|once
TGTGCCGCCAGCCTCCGGACAGGGACGAACACCGGGGAGCCGTTTTTT
CAASLRTGTNTGEPFF
>TRBJ2-6|TRBD1|TRBV12-5|.
TGTGCTAGTGGTTTGGCTCACAAGGACAGGGCTGAGGGGGCCAACGTCCTGACTTTC
CASGLAHKDRAEGANVLTF
>TRBJ2-6|.|TRBV28|.
TGTGCCAGCAGTTTTGCCTCCCGCCCCTCTGGGGCCAACGTCCTGACTTTC
CASSFASRPSGANVLTF
>TRBJ2-7|.|TRBV7-2|.
TGTGCCAGCAGCCTATCCCGGACCCGACCCTACGAGCAGTACTTC
CASSLSRTRPYEQYF
>TRBJ2-1|.|TRBV7-3|many
TGTGCCAGCAGCCTACCGGGGACTCACCCCCAGTTCTTC
CASSLPGTHPQFF
>TRBJ2-1|TRBD2|TRBV18|few
TGTGCCAGCTCACCGGGACTAGCGGTCCATGAGCAGTTCTTC
CASSPGLAVHEQFF
>TRBJ2-1|.|TRBV18|many
TGTGCCAGCTCAACAGGGTTGTCGGGAAAACCGCAGTTCTTC
CASSTGLSGKPQFF
>TRBJ2-1|TRBD2|TRBV12-3/TRBV12-4|few
TGTGCCAGCAGAATAGCGGGGGCGTACAATGAGCAGTTCTTC
CASRIAGAYNEQFF
>TRBJ1-2|.|TRBV2|.
TGTGCCAGCAACGGACAGTCATACGGCTACACCTTC
CASNGQSYGYTF